This T cell receptor (beta chain) was documented in a study of human T cells and chemical hapten exposure. General observations from the study: While controls formed fewer of them, expanded TCRs formed significantly more large CDR3 similarity clusters.

This sample's time point: pre-sensitization, week 0. Treatment here: therapeutic diphenylcyclopropenone sensitization with weekly scalp DPC. At patch-test visits, sampling came before the patch test. Trimming removed 5 bases from V and 1 base from J, with 6 bases in between. The CDR3 extends over 13 amino acids. Germline V CDR1 and CDR2: SGHNT, YYREEE (reference sequence). MiXCR was run by TCRdb on the RACE reads, yielding one entry per CDR3 protein. This sample has approximately 79,000 distinct CDR3 sequences; 8.5% occur once, and the top ten carry just over 2.5%. This clonotype has just a few counts. The antigen remains undetermined.

The clonotype originates from a man aged 35 to 55 with alopecia areata. Some clones in this sample may be carry-over from other donors' samples. The chain uses TRBV5-4 and TRBJ2-2; no definite D call. The specimen comprised whole blood, sampled in connection with sensitization to the hapten diphenylcyclopropenone (DPC). In nucleotides, the CDR3 is TGTGCCAGCAGGTCACAGAACACCGGGGAGCTGTTTTTT. Residues: CASRSQNTGELFF. The full variable domain, rest sourced from reference TRBV5-4 and TRBJ2-2, is ETGVTQSPTHLIKTRGQQVTLRCSSQSGHNTVSWYQQALGQGPQFIFQYYREEENGRGNFPPRFSGLQFPNYSSELNVNALELDDSALYLCASRSQNTGELFFGEGSRLTVL.